This record covers a single T cell receptor (beta chain). The source of the sample is a study of blood T cell repertoires in COVID-19. About the study: The cDNA or gDNA used as material had been derived from T cells, B-cell-depleted T cells, or PBMCs.

Sequencing was performed with immunoSEQ multiplex PCR; in TCRdb, only in-frame clones are kept and a portion is missing. This table has about 200,000 clones, approximately 80% appearing once. Germline assignment: CDR1 SGHVS and CDR2 FQNEAQ. With 4 bases clipped from V and 4 bases from J, the junction kept 11 bases outside the gene matches. The CDR3 runs to 16 residues. The sequencing input was peripheral blood. The receptor comes from a woman older than 75 with COVID-19, enrolled during active disease. V usage is TRBV7-8 and J usage is TRBJ1-2; the match to TRBD1 covers 8 bases. This CDR3 reads CASSYPPGTGGYGYTF. DNA for the CDR3: TGTGCCAGCAGCTACCCCCCTGGCACAGGGGGCTATGGCTACACCTTC.